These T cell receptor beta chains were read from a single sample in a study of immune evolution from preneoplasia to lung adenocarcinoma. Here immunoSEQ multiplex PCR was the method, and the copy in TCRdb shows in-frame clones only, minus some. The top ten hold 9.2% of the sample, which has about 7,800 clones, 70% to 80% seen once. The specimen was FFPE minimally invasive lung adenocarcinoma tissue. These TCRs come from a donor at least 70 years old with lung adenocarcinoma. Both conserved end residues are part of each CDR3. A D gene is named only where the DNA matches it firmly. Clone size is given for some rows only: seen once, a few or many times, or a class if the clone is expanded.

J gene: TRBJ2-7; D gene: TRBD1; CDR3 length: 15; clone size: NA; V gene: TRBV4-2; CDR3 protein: CASSQEQGSSYEQYF; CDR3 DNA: TGTGCCAGCAGCCAGGAACAGGGGAGCTCCTACGAGCAGTACTTC
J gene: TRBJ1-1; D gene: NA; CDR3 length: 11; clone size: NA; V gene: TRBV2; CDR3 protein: CASRTGREAFF; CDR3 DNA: TGTGCCAGCAGGACAGGTCGGGAAGCTTTCTTT
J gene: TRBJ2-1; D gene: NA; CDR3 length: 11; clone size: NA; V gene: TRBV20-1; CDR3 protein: CSARPTGRFFF; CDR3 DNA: TGCAGTGCTCGACCCACGGGGAGATTTTTCTTC
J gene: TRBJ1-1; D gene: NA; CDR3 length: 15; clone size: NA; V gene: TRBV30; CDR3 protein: CAWYRDCLPNTEAFF; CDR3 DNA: TGTGCCTGGTACCGGGACTGTCTTCCGAACACTGAAGCTTTCTTT
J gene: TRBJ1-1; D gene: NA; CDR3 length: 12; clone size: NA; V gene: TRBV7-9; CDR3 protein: CASSLGKFEAFF; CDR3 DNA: TGTGCCAGCAGCTTAGGCAAATTTGAAGCTTTCTTT
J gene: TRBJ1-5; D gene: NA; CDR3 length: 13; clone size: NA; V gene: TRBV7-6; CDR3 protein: CASSLNPDGPQHF; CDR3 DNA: TGTGCCAGCAGCTTAAACCCGGATGGGCCCCAGCATTTT
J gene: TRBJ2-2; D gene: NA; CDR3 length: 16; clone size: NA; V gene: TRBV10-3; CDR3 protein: CATNYDRGSNTGELFF; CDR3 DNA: TGTGCCACCAACTATGATAGGGGGTCGAACACCGGGGAGCTGTTTTTT
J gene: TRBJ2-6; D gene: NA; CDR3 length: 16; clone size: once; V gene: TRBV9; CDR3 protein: CASSGTGLIGANVLTF; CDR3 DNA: TGTGCCAGCAGCGGCACAGGGTTAATTGGGGCCAACGTCCTGACTTTC
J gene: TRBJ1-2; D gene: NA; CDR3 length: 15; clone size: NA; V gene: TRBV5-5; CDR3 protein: CASSLHLEGRYGYTF; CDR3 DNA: TGTGCCAGCAGTTTGCACTTAGAAGGGAGGTATGGCTACACCTTC
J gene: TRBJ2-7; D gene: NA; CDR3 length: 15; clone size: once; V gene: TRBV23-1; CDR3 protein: CASSQSGGATYEQYF; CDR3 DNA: TGCGCCAGCAGTCAATCGGGGGGGGCGACCTACGAGCAGTACTTC
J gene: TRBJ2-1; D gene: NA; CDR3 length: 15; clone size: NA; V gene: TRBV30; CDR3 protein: CAWSGRGLSYNEQFF; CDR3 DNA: TGTGCCTGGAGTGGACGCGGACTCTCCTACAATGAGCAGTTCTTC
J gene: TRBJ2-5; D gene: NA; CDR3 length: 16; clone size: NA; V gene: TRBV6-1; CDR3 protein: CASSEQPWDSKETQYF; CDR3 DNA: TGTGCCAGCAGTGAGCAACCCTGGGACTCAAAAGAGACCCAGTACTTC
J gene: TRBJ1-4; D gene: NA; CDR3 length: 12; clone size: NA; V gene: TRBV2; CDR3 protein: CASRPGNEKLFF; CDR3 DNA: TGTGCCAGCAGGCCTGGTAATGAAAAACTGTTTTTT
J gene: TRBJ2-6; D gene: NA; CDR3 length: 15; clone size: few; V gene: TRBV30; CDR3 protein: CAWSRGAEGANVLTF; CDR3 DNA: TGTGCCTGGAGCCGGGGGGCGGAAGGGGCCAACGTCCTGACTTTC
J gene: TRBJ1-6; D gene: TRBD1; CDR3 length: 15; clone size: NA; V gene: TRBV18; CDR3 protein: CASSVNRGRNSPLHF; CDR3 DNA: TGTGCCAGCTCAGTTAACAGGGGTCGGAATTCACCCCTCCACTTT
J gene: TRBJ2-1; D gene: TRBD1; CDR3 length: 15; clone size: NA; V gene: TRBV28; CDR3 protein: CASRSGQGSYNEQFF; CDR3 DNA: TGTGCCAGCAGATCGGGACAGGGTAGCTACAATGAGCAGTTCTTC
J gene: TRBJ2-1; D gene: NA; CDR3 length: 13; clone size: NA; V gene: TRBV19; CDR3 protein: CASSIVEVNEQFF; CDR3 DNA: TGTGCCAGTAGTATAGTGGAGGTAAATGAGCAGTTCTTC
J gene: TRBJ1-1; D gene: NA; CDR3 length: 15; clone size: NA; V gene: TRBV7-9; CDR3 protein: CASSPPGRSNPEAFF; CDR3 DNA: TGTGCCAGCAGCCCGCCAGGGAGGTCTAACCCTGAAGCTTTCTTT
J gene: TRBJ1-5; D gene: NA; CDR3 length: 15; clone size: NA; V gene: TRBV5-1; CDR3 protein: CASSQGTFSNQPQHF; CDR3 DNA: TGCGCCAGCAGCCAAGGGACTTTCAGCAATCAGCCCCAGCATTTT
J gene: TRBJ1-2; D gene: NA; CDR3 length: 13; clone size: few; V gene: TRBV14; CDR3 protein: CASSQPGGRGYTF; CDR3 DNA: TGTGCCAGCAGCCAACCGGGGGGCCGCGGCTACACCTTC
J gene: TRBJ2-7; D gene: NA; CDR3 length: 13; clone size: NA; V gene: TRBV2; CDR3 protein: CASSIRDSYEQYF; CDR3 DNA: TGTGCCAGCAGTATTAGGGACTCCTACGAGCAGTACTTC
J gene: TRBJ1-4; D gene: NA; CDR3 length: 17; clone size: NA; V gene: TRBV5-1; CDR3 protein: CASSSQGPRRANEKLFF; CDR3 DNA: TGCGCCAGCAGCTCGCAGGGACCCCGGAGGGCTAATGAAAAACTGTTTTTT
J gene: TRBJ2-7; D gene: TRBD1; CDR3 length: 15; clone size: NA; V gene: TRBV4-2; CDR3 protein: CASSQGQGLSYEQYF; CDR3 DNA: TGTGCCAGCAGCCAAGGACAGGGTCTCTCCTACGAGCAGTACTTC
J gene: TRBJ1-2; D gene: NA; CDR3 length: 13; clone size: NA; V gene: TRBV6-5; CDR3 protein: CASRTRESSGYTF; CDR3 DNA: TGTGCCAGCAGGACCAGGGAATCGAGTGGCTACACCTTC
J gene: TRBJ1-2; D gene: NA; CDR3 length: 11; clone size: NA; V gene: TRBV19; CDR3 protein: CATQRGWGYTF; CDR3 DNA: TGTGCCACGCAAAGGGGCTGGGGCTACACCTTC
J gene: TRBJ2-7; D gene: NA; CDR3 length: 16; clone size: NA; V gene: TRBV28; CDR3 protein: CASSLLGGGGTYEQYF; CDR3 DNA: TGTGCCAGCAGTTTATTAGGCGGTGGGGGGACCTACGAGCAGTACTTC
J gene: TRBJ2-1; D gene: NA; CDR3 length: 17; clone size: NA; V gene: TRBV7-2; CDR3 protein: CASSLGRAERLYNEQFF; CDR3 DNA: TGTGCCAGCAGCTTAGGAAGAGCGGAACGACTCTACAATGAGCAGTTCTTC
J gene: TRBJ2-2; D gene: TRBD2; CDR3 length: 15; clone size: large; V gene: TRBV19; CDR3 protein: CASSPVAGWTGELFF; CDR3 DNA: TGTGCCAGTAGTCCGGTAGCGGGATGGACCGGGGAGCTGTTTTTT
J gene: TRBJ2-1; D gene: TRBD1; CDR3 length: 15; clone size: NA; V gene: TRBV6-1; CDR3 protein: CASSEGTGSINEQFF; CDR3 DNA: TGTGCCAGCAGTGAGGGGACAGGCTCAATCAATGAGCAGTTCTTC
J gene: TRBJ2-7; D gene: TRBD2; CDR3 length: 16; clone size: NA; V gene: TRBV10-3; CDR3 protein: CAISDPTSGRVSEQYF; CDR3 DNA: TGTGCCATCAGTGATCCGACTAGCGGGAGAGTGAGCGAGCAGTACTTC
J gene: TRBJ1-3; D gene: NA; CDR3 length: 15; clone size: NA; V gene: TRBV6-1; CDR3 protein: CASSESWSSGNTIYF; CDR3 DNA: TGTGCCAGCAGTGAAAGTTGGAGCTCTGGAAACACCATATATTTT
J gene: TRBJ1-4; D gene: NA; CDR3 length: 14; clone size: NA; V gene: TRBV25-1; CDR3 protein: CASSQGGRSEKLFF; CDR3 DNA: TGTGCCAGCAGCCAAGGAGGGCGCAGCGAAAAACTGTTTTTT
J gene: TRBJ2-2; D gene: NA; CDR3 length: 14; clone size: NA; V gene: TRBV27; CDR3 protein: CASSLGGATGELFF; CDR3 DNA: TGTGCCAGCAGTTTGGGGGGAGCGACCGGGGAGCTGTTTTTT
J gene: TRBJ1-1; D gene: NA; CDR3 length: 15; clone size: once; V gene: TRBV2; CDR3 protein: CASGLGGRTNTEAFF; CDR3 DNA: TGTGCCAGCGGCCTGGGGGGGCGGACGAACACTGAAGCTTTCTTT
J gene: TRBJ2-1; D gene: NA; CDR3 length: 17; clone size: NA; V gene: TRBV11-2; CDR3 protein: CASSSLSAGVAANEQFF; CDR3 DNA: TGTGCCAGCAGCAGCTTAAGCGCAGGGGTAGCGGCCAATGAGCAGTTCTTC
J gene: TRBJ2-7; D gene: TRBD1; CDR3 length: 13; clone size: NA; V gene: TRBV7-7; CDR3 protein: CASSLRQGYEQYF; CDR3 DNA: TGTGCTAGCAGCTTAAGACAGGGATACGAGCAGTACTTC
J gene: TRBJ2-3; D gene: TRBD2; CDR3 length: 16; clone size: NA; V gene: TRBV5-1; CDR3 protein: CASRAALAGFTDTQYF; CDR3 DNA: TGCGCCAGCAGAGCCGCGCTAGCGGGATTCACAGATACGCAGTATTTT
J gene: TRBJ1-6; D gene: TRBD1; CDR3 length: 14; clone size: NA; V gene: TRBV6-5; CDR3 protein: CASSTGGRDSPLHF; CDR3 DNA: TGTGCCAGCAGTACAGGGGGCAGGGATTCACCCCTCCACTTT
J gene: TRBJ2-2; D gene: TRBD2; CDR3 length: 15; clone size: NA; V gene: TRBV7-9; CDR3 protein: CASSLLAGVPGELFF; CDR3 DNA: TGTGCCAGCAGCTTACTAGCGGGAGTTCCCGGGGAGCTGTTTTTT
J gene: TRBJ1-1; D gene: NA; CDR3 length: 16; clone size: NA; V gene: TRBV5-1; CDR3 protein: CASSPGYLVEGTEAFF; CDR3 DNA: TGCGCCAGCAGCCCCGGATACCTCGTGGAGGGGACTGAAGCTTTCTTT
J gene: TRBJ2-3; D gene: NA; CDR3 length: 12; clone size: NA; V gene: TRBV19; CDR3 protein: CASSALSDTQYF; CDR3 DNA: TGTGCCAGTAGTGCCCTGTCGGATACGCAGTATTTT
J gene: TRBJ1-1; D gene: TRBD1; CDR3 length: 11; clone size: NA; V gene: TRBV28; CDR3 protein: CASRDRVGAFF; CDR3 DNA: TGTGCCAGCAGGGACAGGGTGGGAGCTTTCTTT
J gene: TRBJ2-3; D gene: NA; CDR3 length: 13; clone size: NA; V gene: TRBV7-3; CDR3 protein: CASSLTLRDTQYF; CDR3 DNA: TGTGCCAGCAGCTTAACGCTGCGGGATACGCAGTATTTT
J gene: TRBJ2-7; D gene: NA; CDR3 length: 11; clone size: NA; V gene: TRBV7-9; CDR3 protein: CASSAAREQYF; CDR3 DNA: TGTGCCAGCAGCGCAGCCCGCGAGCAGTACTTC
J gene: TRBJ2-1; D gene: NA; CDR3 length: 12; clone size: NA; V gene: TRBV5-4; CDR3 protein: CASSLSGNEQFF; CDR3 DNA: TGTGCCAGCAGCTTATCAGGGAATGAGCAGTTCTTC
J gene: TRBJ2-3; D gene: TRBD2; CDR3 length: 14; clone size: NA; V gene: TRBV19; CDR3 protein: CASRGTSGTDTQYF; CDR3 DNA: TGTGCCAGTCGGGGGACTAGCGGCACAGATACGCAGTATTTT
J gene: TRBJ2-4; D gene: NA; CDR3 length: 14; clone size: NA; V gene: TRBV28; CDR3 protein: CASSLVRAKNIQYF; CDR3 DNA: TGTGCCAGCAGTTTAGTCCGAGCCAAAAACATTCAGTACTTC
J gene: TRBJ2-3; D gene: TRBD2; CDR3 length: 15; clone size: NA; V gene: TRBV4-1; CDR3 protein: CASSPTSGVSDTQYF; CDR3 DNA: TGCGCCAGCAGCCCGACTAGCGGTGTTTCGGATACGCAGTATTTT
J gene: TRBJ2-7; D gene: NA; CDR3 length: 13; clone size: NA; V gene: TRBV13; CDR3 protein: CASSLELAHEQYF; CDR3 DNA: TGTGCCAGCAGCTTAGAACTAGCCCACGAGCAGTACTTC
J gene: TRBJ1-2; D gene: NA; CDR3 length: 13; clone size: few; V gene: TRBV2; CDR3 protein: CASSESGNYGYTF; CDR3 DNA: TGTGCCAGCAGTGAATCGGGGAACTATGGCTACACCTTC
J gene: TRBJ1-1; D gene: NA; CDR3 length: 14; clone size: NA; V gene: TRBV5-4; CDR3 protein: CASSFPGRPTEAFF; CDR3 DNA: TGTGCCAGCAGCTTTCCCGGACGTCCCACTGAAGCTTTCTTT
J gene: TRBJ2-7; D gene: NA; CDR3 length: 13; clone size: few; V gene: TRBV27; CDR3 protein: CASSPTKWGEQYF; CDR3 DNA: TGTGCCAGCAGTCCTACTAAGTGGGGAGAGCAGTACTTC